This passage covers 20 T cell receptor beta chains from one sample sequenced in a study of T cells of healthy individuals. MiXCR, run by TCRdb on the 5' RACE reads, gives a single entry per CDR3 protein. The sample records some 100,000 distinct CDR3 sequences, approximately 18% being singletons. The receptors come from a human donor in good health.

Only a few counts were recorded for this clonotype. V usage is TRBV4-2 and J usage is TRBJ2-7; 10 bases line up with TRBD1. The CDR3 is 16 residues long. Germline lookup yields CDR1 LGHNA and CDR2 YNFKEQ. The J segment lost 6 bases and the V segment lost 0 bases, leaving 8 bases of the junction unmatched. The CDR3 nucleotides read TGTGCCAGCAGCCAAGAAGGACAGGGGGGCCTAGCCGAGCAGTACTTC. Encoded protein: CASSQEGQGGLAEQYF.

The V gene is TRBV12-3 or TRBV12-4, the J gene TRBJ2-5, with D perhaps matching TRBD2 (6 bases). This CDR3 comprises 13 residues. Between the trimmed V and J ends, which lost 7 bases and 4 bases, there was a span of 13 bases. CDR3 amino acids: CASTRDWGETQYF. As DNA, the CDR3 is TGTGCCAGCACCCGGGACTGGGGAGAGACCCAGTACTTC.

This clonotype was seen only a few times. The chain uses TRBV6-2 or TRBV6-3 and TRBJ2-7; TRBD1 matches 9 bases. In germline, CDR1 is MNHEY, CDR2 SVGEGT. V shed 2 bases and J 2 bases; nucleotides not matched to a gene: 10. The CDR3 is 17 residues long. DNA for the CDR3: TGTGCCAGCAGTTACGGCTTTCTAGGACAGGGGCCCTACGAGCAGTACTTC. This codes for CASSYGFLGQGPYEQYF.

J is TRBJ2-7 and V is TRBV7-2, with D possibly TRBD2 on 5 matching bases. CDR3 length: 14 residues. The V gene's germline CDR1 is SGHTA and CDR2 FQGNSA. Trimming left V 5 bases short and J 3 bases short, with 14 bases between. The CDR3 loop reads CASSPRLPNYEQYF. In DNA, the CDR3 is TGTGCCAGCAGCCCAAGACTACCAAACTACGAGCAGTACTTC.

This clonotype has a count of ten or more. This rearrangement joins TRBV7-6 to TRBJ2-3, with D possibly being TRBD2 (7 bases). In germline, CDR1 is SGHVS, CDR2 FNYEAQ. V lost 2 bases to trimming and J lost 5 bases, with 14 bases between them. The CDR3 runs 15 residues. The DNA for the CDR3 is TGTGCCAGCAGCTTACAGGGGAGGGGGGGAGATACGCAGTATTTT. This encodes CASSLQGRGGDTQYF.

This clonotype was picked up a small number of times. CDR3 protein: CAISLDRGNTIYF. The CDR3 DNA reads TGTGCCATCAGTCTCGACAGGGGAAACACCATATATTTT. This chain joins TRBV10-3 and TRBJ1-3, with a weak D call TRBD1 (6 bases). This CDR3 contains 13 residues. Germline CDR1 is ENHRY and CDR2 is SYGVKD. V lost 5 bases to trimming and J lost 4 bases, with 9 bases between them.

The chain employs TRBV9 and TRBJ2-3; D gene uncertain. The CDR3 has 14 amino acids. CDR1 is SGDLS, CDR2 YYNGEE, per germline. Trimming left V 2 bases short and J 2 bases short, with 9 bases between. The CDR3 sequence is CASSVGRHTDTQYF. In DNA, the CDR3 is TGTGCCAGCAGCGTCGGACGGCACACAGATACGCAGTATTTT.

CDR3 residues: CASSRGLSGNTIYF. CDR3 sequence (DNA): TGTGCCAGCAGTCGGGGTCTCTCTGGAAACACCATATATTTT. The chain carries TRBV12-3 or TRBV12-4 and TRBJ1-3; D is ambiguous. V dropped 5 bases and J dropped 0 bases, with 8 bases sitting between them. This CDR3 region has 14 residues.

This clonotype was counted a few times. The chain is built from TRBV5-1 and TRBJ2-1; 12 positions agree with TRBD2. V was pared by 3 bases and J by 8 bases, with 6 bases of the junction left unmatched. CDR3 size: 15 residues. Looked up from germline, CDR1 is SGHRS and CDR2 is YFSETQ. The CDR3 loop reads CASSSLAGGPDEQFF. CDR3 sequence (DNA): TGCGCCAGCAGCTCCCTAGCGGGGGGGCCTGATGAGCAGTTCTTC.

The rearrangement uses TRBV7-2 and TRBJ1-5; 9 bases are a match to TRBD1. CDR1 SGHTA and CDR2 FQGNSA come from the germline V gene. The CDR3 totals 17 residues. Trimming cost V 1 base and J 0 bases; bases outside gene matches: 4. The CDR3 here is CASSLVGTGYSNQPQHF. The CDR3 coding sequence is TGTGCCAGCAGCTTAGTCGGGACAGGGTATAGCAATCAGCCCCAGCATTTT.

In this sample, this clonotype turned up many times. V usage is TRBV19 and J usage is TRBJ2-7, with a weak D call TRBD1 (5 bases). Trimming stripped 5 bases from V and 5 bases from J, with 16 bases between. Germline V gives CDR1 LNHDA, CDR2 SQIVND (reference sequence). The length of the CDR3 is 14 residues. CDR3 nucleotides: TGTGCCAGTAGTTTAAGGACACCTGAGAACGAGCAGTACTTC. Protein product: CASSLRTPENEQYF.

The CDR3 loop reads CASSAWITDTQYF. The CDR3 DNA sequence: TGTGCCAGCAGTGCCTGGATCACAGATACGCAGTATTTT. This chain links TRBV25-1 with TRBJ2-3; D gene ambiguous. CDR1 and CDR2 from the germline V gene are MGHDK and SYGVNS. V lost 4 bases and J 2 bases, leaving 7 bases between the germline ends. The CDR3 has 13 amino acids.

This clonotype has a count of ten or more. The V and J genes are TRBV3-1 and TRBJ1-5; possible D gene TRBD1, 5 bases. Trimming left V 0 bases short and J 0 bases short, with 12 bases between. The CDR3 totals 17 residues. Germline CDR1 LGHDT, CDR2 YNNKEL (reference sequence). CDR3 in DNA: TGTGCCAGCAGCCAAGATAGCACAGGCCATAGCAATCAGCCCCAGCATTTT. Translation gives CASSQDSTGHSNQPQHF.

This clonotype was counted ten times or more. The V gene is TRBV29-1, the J gene TRBJ2-3; TRBD2 matches at 8 bases. V lost 6 bases to trimming and J lost 1 base; unmatched junction nucleotides: 3. CDR3 length: 13 amino acids. From germline, CDR1 is SQVTM and CDR2 ANQGSEA. For the CDR3, the DNA is TGCAGCGTGAGAGCGGGGGGCACAGATACGCAGTATTTT. Translation: CSVRAGGTDTQYF.

This clonotype was observed a handful of times. The chain carries TRBV7-2 and TRBJ2-5, with unresolved D. CDR3 length: 13 amino acids. Germline assignment: CDR1 SGHTA and CDR2 FQGNSA. V lost 2 bases, J lost 5 bases, and 9 bases lay in between. The CDR3 coding sequence is TGTGCCAGCAGCTTAACCGACGGGGAGACCCAGTACTTC. Its protein is CASSLTDGETQYF. The whole variable domain, remainder taken from reference TRBV7-2 and TRBJ2-5, is GAGVSQSPSNKVTEKGKDVELRCDPISGHTALYWYRQSLGQGLEFLIYFQGNSAPDKSGLPSDRFSAERTGGSVSTLTIQRTQQEDSAVYLCASSLTDGETQYFGPGTRLLVL.

This chain links TRBV7-2 with TRBJ2-3; a possible D gene is TRBD1 (5 bases). The CDR3 runs 13 residues. Germline CDR1 reads SGHTA; CDR2 reads FQGNSA. The V and J ends lost 8 bases and 4 bases respectively, with 13 bases between them. For the CDR3, the DNA is TGTGCCAGCGGGGCTCGACCCTCAGATACGCAGTATTTT. It specifies CASGARPSDTQYF.

The sample holds a few counts of this clonotype. The V and J genes are TRBV20-1 and TRBJ2-7, with no clear D. This CDR3 region has 14 residues. CDR1 and CDR2 (germline): DFQATT, SNEGSKA (reference sequence). The V and J ends lost 2 bases and 3 bases respectively, with 14 bases between them. DNA for the CDR3: TGCAGTGCTAGAAGAAAAGGCAGCTACTACGAGCAGTACTTC. This translates into CSARRKGSYYEQYF.

CDR3 loop: CSVGFGNTEAFF. CDR3 bases: TGCAGCGTCGGATTCGGGAACACTGAAGCTTTCTTT. The gene calls are TRBV29-1 and TRBJ1-1, with D unresolved. Looked up from germline, CDR1 is SQVTM and CDR2 is ANQGSEA. This CDR3 spans 12 amino acids. Trimming cost V 6 bases and J 1 base, with 9 bases left between them.

This clonotype showed up many times. The chain uses TRBV2 and TRBJ2-1, with 9 nucleotides matching TRBD2. J was trimmed by 0 bases and V by 4 bases; bases with no gene match: 16. The CDR3 spans 20 residues. The V gene's germline CDR1 is SNHLY and CDR2 FYNNEI. CDR3 region: CASSGARETSGPSSYNEQFF. The CDR3 coding sequence is TGTGCCAGCAGTGGAGCCCGGGAGACTAGCGGCCCGAGCTCCTACAATGAGCAGTTCTTC.

There are many counts of this clonotype. The rearrangement uses TRBV7-8 and TRBJ1-5; D might be TRBD1 (5 bases). Trimming removed 2 bases from V and 5 bases from J, with 13 bases in between. CDR1 and CDR2 (germline): SGHVS, FQNEAQ. The CDR3 is 15 residues long. CDR3 DNA: TGTGCCAGCAGCTTAAGCCACAGGAGTGATCAGCCCCAGCATTTT. Translation gives CASSLSHRSDQPQHF.